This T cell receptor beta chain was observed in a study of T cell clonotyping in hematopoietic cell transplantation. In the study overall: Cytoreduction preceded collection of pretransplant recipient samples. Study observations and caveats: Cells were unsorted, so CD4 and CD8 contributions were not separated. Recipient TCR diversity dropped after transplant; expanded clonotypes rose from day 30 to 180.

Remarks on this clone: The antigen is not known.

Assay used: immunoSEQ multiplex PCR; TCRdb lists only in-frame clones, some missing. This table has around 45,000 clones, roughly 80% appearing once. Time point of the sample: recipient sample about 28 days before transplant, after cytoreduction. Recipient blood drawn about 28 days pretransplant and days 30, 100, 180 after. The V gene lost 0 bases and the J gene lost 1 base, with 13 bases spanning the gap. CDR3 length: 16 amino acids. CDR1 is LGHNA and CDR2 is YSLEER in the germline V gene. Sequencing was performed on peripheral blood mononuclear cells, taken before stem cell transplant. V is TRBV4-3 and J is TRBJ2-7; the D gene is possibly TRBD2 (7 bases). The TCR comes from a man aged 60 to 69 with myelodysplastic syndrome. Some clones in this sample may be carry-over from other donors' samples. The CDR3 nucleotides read TGCGCCAGCAGCCAAGAAGGGGGGGCCATTTCCTACGAGCAGTACTTC. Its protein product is CASSQEGGAISYEQYF.